This entry is about one TCR beta chain. The antigen is undetermined. Through a sample-barcoded 5' primer and a J-beta primer mix, a second PCR was run for about 6 to 12 cycles. MiXCR, applied by TCRdb to the 5' RACE reads, yields one record per CDR3 protein. The repertoire holds about 580,000 distinct CDR3 sequences, with about 45% as singletons. The data originate from a study of blood T cells in healthy people across ages. Overall study context: Capture via template switching afforded approximately one barcoded beta molecule per two T cells. Findings of the study overall: Donor CMV status, an unknown factor, possibly confounded changes in expanded clonotypes.

Trimming removed 0 bases from V and 5 bases from J, with 13 bases in between. This CDR3 spans 15 amino acids. Germline V gene data show CDR1 as MGHRA and CDR2 as YSYEKL. This sequence originates from a man older than 75 in good health. This sequence joins TRBV4-1 and TRBJ1-1; tentative D call: TRBD1 (5 bases). The specimen sequenced was blood. CDR3 amino acids: CASSQDEAGFTEAFF. DNA of the CDR3: TGCGCCAGCAGCCAAGATGAGGCAGGGTTTACTGAAGCTTTCTTT.